This T cell receptor beta chain was found in a study of Graves' ophthalmopathy and Graves' hyperthyroidism. About the study: Hyperthyroidism showing no ophthalmopathy within 18 months of follow-up was stable.

For repertoire sequencing, the TCR beta CDR3 regions were amplified from RNA transcripts. An initial RT-PCR round employing HTBI primers preceded a second-round multiplex PCR. Via MiXCR, TCRdb re-called the multiplex PCR reads, giving one row per CDR3 protein. The table shows some 1.1 million distinct CDR3 sequences, with less than 45% occurring only once. Of note for this clonotype: Its antigen is currently unknown.

Hyperthyroidism patients, all newly diagnosed, had under 2 months' duration and ages of 18 to 65. The CDR3 covers 15 residues. Trimming left V 1 base short and J 0 bases short, with 8 bases between. Per germline, CDR1 SGHKS and CDR2 YYEKEE (reference sequence). Study-wide results and limits: Also, most clonotypes expanded in the thyroid above 0.001 frequency appeared in blood.

This chain connects TRBV5-5 to TRBJ1-5; D possibly corresponds to TRBD1 (5 bases). This sequence was found in an adult man with Graves' hyperthyroidism. Sequencing was carried out using peripheral blood or thyroid tissue (not recorded which). CDR3 protein: CASSLRQNSNQPQHF. As DNA, the CDR3 is TGTGCCAGCAGCTTGCGACAGAATAGCAATCAGCCCCAGCATTTT.